The rows below give T cell receptor beta chains drawn from one sample of a study of T cell changes during pregnancy in multiple sclerosis. Profiled with immunoSEQ multiplex PCR; TCRdb holds only in-frame clones, not every one. The table shows over 55,000 clones, with approximately 87% occurring only once. The sample consisted of peripheral blood from another person, used as feeder cells. The receptor source for this set is a human donor whose cells served as feeder cells for cultures in a pregnancy study. Each CDR3 is given with its conserved first and last residue. The order of the fields is D gene, V gene, J gene, clone size, CDR3 DNA, CDR3 protein. The D gene is left open where the match is weak. Size is stated for part of the rows, as once, few or many counts, or as a class when the clone is expanded.

>.|TRBV7-3|TRBJ2-2|.
TGTGCCAGTACGCCGACCGGCACCGGGGAGCTGTTTTTT
CASTPTGTGELFF
>TRBD2|TRBV9|TRBJ2-1|.
TGTGCCAGCAGCGTAGGGGGACTAGCGGGAACAAACAATGAGCAGTTCTTC
CASSVGGLAGTNNEQFF
>.|TRBV7-9|TRBJ2-7|.
TGTGCCAGCAGCTTAAGTTCGGGAACTTACGAGCAGTACTTC
CASSLSSGTYEQYF
>TRBD2|TRBV5-1|TRBJ2-5|.
TGCGCCAGCAGCTTGGGTCCTAGCGGGGTCCAAGAGACCCAGTACTTC
CASSLGPSGVQETQYF
>.|TRBV5-1|TRBJ2-2|once
TGCGCCAGCAGCTTGGAGGGGGGCCGGGAGCTGTTTTTT
CASSLEGGRELFF
>TRBD2|TRBV23-1|TRBJ2-7|.
TGCGCCAGCAGTCCTCAGCGGGGGAGCTCCTACGAGCAGTACTTC
CASSPQRGSSYEQYF
>.|TRBV2|TRBJ1-1|.
TGTGCCAGCAGTGAATTTGGATTCAGTCGGCTGAACACTGAAGCTTTCTTT
CASSEFGFSRLNTEAFF
>.|TRBV7-9|TRBJ2-3|few
TGTGCCAGCAGCCAAAGGGACTGGGGTAGCGGCACAGATACGCAGTATTTT
CASSQRDWGSGTDTQYF
>.|TRBV5-1|TRBJ1-2|.
TGCGCCAGCAGCCGGGCGACGGGGAATCTTGTGGATGGCTACACCTTC
CASSRATGNLVDGYTF
>TRBD1|TRBV11-3|TRBJ2-2|.
TGTGCCAGCAGCCTAGGACAGGGGACCGGGGAGCTGTTTTTT
CASSLGQGTGELFF
>.|TRBV19|TRBJ1-1|.
TGTGCCAGTAGTATTTTAGATACGGGAACTGAAGCTTTCTTT
CASSILDTGTEAFF
>.|TRBV2|TRBJ2-7|.
TGTGCCAGCAGTCCCTCGGGCTCTAGCTCCTACGAGCAGTACTTC
CASSPSGSSSYEQYF
>.|TRBV2|TRBJ1-2|few
TGTGCCAGCAACGGAATGGGGCTCTATGGCTACACCTTC
CASNGMGLYGYTF
>.|TRBV5-4|TRBJ2-5|.
TGTGCCAGCAGCTTGGGGGGGGCAGAGACCCAGTACTTC
CASSLGGAETQYF
>.|TRBV7-3|TRBJ2-1|few
TGTGCCAGCAGCTTAGGACTTTACAATGAGCAGTTCTTC
CASSLGLYNEQFF
>TRBD2|TRBV28|TRBJ2-7|once
TGTGCCAGCGGACTAGCGGGAGACGAGCAGTACTTC
CASGLAGDEQYF
>.|TRBV18|TRBJ1-2|.
TGTGCCAGCTCACAGAGGGGCGTCGACTATGGCTACACCTTC
CASSQRGVDYGYTF
>.|TRBV7-9|TRBJ2-5|.
TGTGCCAGCAGCTTAGGTAGTAATCAAGAGACCCAGTACTTC
CASSLGSNQETQYF
>.|TRBV5-4|TRBJ2-1|.
TGTGCCAGCAGCTTGGAGGGGTCCCGCTACGATGAGCAGTTCTTC
CASSLEGSRYDEQFF
>TRBD2|TRBV7-2|TRBJ2-5|.
TGTGCCAGCAGCTTTTCGGGGGGTCGCCAAGAGACCCAGTACTTC
CASSFSGGRQETQYF
>.|TRBV27|TRBJ1-5|once
TGTGCCAGCAGTTTTAAGAGCAATCAGCCCCAGCATTTT
CASSFKSNQPQHF
>.|TRBV25-1|TRBJ2-4|.
TGTGCCAGCATGAATCCCAAAAACATTCAGTACTTC
CASMNPKNIQYF
>TRBD1|TRBV19|TRBJ2-2|.
TGTGCCAGTGGACAGGGGTCCCACACCGGGGAGCTGTTTTTT
CASGQGSHTGELFF
>.|TRBV7-9|TRBJ2-3|.
TGTGCCAGCAGCTTCGCCCGGCCAGATACGCAGTATTTT
CASSFARPDTQYF
>TRBD1|TRBV18|TRBJ2-3|.
TGTGCCAGCTCACTAACGACAGGGGAAACAGATACGCAGTATTTT
CASSLTTGETDTQYF
>TRBD1|TRBV14|TRBJ2-7|.
TGTGCCAGCAGCTTGGGACAGGGATTCCACGAGCAGTACTTC
CASSLGQGFHEQYF
>.|TRBV7-2|TRBJ1-5|.
TGTGCCAGCAGCCATTCAGCCTTGGGGGGTAGGGGCAATCAGCCCCAGCATTTT
CASSHSALGGRGNQPQHF
>.|TRBV7-2|TRBJ2-3|.
TGTGCCAGCAGCTTAGGCCCCAAAGATACGCAGTATTTT
CASSLGPKDTQYF
>.|TRBV30|TRBJ1-2|.
TGTGCCTGGAGTGTTTATTTCAGGGGTTATGGCTACACCTTC
CAWSVYFRGYGYTF
>.|TRBV7-9|TRBJ2-5|.
TGTGCCAGCAGCTCGAAGGGGCCAGAGACCCAGTACTTC
CASSSKGPETQYF
>.|TRBV27|TRBJ1-2|.
TGTGCCAGCAACCCTCATTGGGGCGCTAACTATGGCTACACCTTC
CASNPHWGANYGYTF
>TRBD1|TRBV29-1|TRBJ2-7|.
TGCAGCGTTGAAGGTGGACAGGGGGCCAACGAGCAGTACTTC
CSVEGGQGANEQYF
>.|TRBV27|TRBJ2-1|.
TGTGCCAGCAGTCCCCTCCCCCCCTACAATGAGCAGTTCTTC
CASSPLPPYNEQFF
>TRBD1|TRBV28|TRBJ2-7|.
TGTGCCAGCAGTTTAGGTGGGACAGGCTCCTACGAGCAGTACTTC
CASSLGGTGSYEQYF
>.|TRBV5-8|TRBJ1-2|.
TGTGCCAGCAGCCCCTTCGATTCAGGGTTGGGCTATGGCTACACCTTC
CASSPFDSGLGYGYTF
>.|TRBV18|TRBJ2-1|.
TGTGCCAGCTCAAGGTCGGGGAGTGAGCAGTTCTTC
CASSRSGSEQFF
>TRBD1|TRBV13|TRBJ2-7|.
TGTGCCAGCAGCCAGGGGGCTCAAAGGTACGAGCAGTACTTC
CASSQGAQRYEQYF
>TRBD1|TRBV23-1|TRBJ2-5|.
TGCGCCAGCAGTCAAAGGAGGCAGGGGGCAGGAGAGACCCAGTACTTC
CASSQRRQGAGETQYF
>.|TRBV4-2|TRBJ1-1|.
TGTGCCAGCAGCCAAGAGGAACGGGGGCCCGAAGCTTTCTTT
CASSQEERGPEAFF
>TRBD2|TRBV5-1|TRBJ2-3|.
TGCGCCAGCAGCCCTAGGCGGGAGTTAATAGATACGCAGTATTTT
CASSPRRELIDTQYF
>.|TRBV27|TRBJ2-2|.
TGTGCCAGCAGTTTCGTCAGTAACACCGGGGAGCTGTTTTTT
CASSFVSNTGELFF
>.|TRBV4-1|TRBJ1-6|.
TGCGCCAGCAGCCAAGATCAGGGATTTGGAGGTTCACCCCTCCACTTT
CASSQDQGFGGSPLHF
>.|TRBV7-9|TRBJ2-3|.
TGTGCCAGCAGCTTACAAAGGACTTCCCCTAGTGGTGAGCAGTATTTT
CASSLQRTSPSGEQYF
>.|TRBV9|TRBJ2-5|once
TGTGCCAGCAGCGTAGCGTCCGGGGGTTTGCAAGAGACCCAGTACTTC
CASSVASGGLQETQYF
>.|TRBV2|TRBJ1-1|.
TGTGCCAGCAGTGAAGCTCGCAAGAACACTGAAGCTTTCTTT
CASSEARKNTEAFF
>.|TRBV2|TRBJ2-3|.
TGTGCCAGCAGTCCTAAAGTGAGAATCGCAGATACGCAGTATTTT
CASSPKVRIADTQYF
>.|TRBV14|TRBJ2-7|.
TGTGCCAGCAGCCAAGGACGAACCGGGGCCGCTCGATATTACGAGCAGTACTTC
CASSQGRTGAARYYEQYF
>.|TRBV9|TRBJ2-2|.
TGTGCCAGCAGCGTAGGGCTAGAGGCCGGGGAGCTGTTTTTT
CASSVGLEAGELFF
>TRBD1|TRBV19|TRBJ1-2|once
TGTGCCAGTAGTATAGATGATCTGGGACAGGAATATGGCTACACCTTC
CASSIDDLGQEYGYTF